This T cell receptor (beta chain) is from a study of control samples from healthy donors and cancer patients. The CDR3 extends over 16 amino acids. Germline values: CDR1 SNHLY, CDR2 FYNNEI. Trimming took off 5 bases at V and 2 bases at J, with 16 bases between the two ends. Method: immunoSEQ multiplex PCR; TCRdb's copy keeps in-frame clones and lacks some. The sample has roughly 79,000 clones, over 65% seen once. This clonotype was sampled from a man between 50 and 59 years old in good health. The sequencing input was blood. The chain links TRBV2 to TRBJ1-5; D might be TRBD1 (5 bases). CDR3 residues: CASSSVSGRGNQPQHF. In DNA, the CDR3 is TGTGCCAGCAGTTCTGTAAGCGGCAGGGGCAATCAGCCCCAGCATTTT. The whole variable domain, remainder taken from reference TRBV2 and TRBJ1-5, is EPEVTQTPSHQVTQMGQEVILRCVPISNHLYFYWYRQILGQKVEFLVSFYNNEISEKSEIFDDQFSVERPDGSNFTLKIRSTKLEDSAMYFCASSSVSGRGNQPQHFGDGTRLSIL.